Below are 19 T cell receptor beta chains sequenced from a single sample in a study of cytomegalovirus exposure and HLA in healthy donors. Libraries were prepared by immunoSEQ multiplex PCR; TCRdb keeps only in-frame clonotypes and omits some of them. The sample lists about 180,000 clones; more than 75% were seen once. Sequencing was carried out using PBMCs. These receptors were obtained from a man aged 18 to 30 in good health and CMV-seropositive.

Only one count was recorded for this clone. Other DNA sequences of this sample code for an identical CDR3. The V call is TRBV9, the J call TRBJ1-2, with 9 bases aligning to TRBD1. V trimming: 4 bases; J trimming: 3 bases; junction bases outside the gene matches: 7. Germline V gene sequence: CDR1 SGDLS, CDR2 YYNGEE. This CDR3 has 15 amino acids. CDR3 bases: TGTGCCAGCAGCCCCCACAGGGGGCTGGACTATGGCTACACCTTC. Its translation is CASSPHRGLDYGYTF. Combining the CDR3 with reference TRBV9 and TRBJ1-2 gives the whole variable domain DSGVTQTPKHLITATGQRVTLRCSPRSGDLSVYWYQQSLDQGLQFLIQYYNGEERAKGNILERFSAQQFPDLHSELNLSSLELGDSALYFCASSPHRGLDYGYTFGSGTRLTVV.

The rearrangement joins TRBV5-1 to TRBJ2-2, with 9 positions matching TRBD2. Per germline, CDR1 SGHRS and CDR2 YFSETQ. This CDR3 contains 18 residues. The V segment lost 1 base and the J segment 0 bases; nucleotides outside the gene matches: 7. As DNA, the CDR3 is TGCGCCAGCAGCTTGCGAACAGCGGGAGGCACGAACACCGGGGAGCTGTTTTTT. Amino acid sequence: CASSLRTAGGTNTGELFF.

The chain carries TRBV5-1 and TRBJ2-3, with D maybe TRBD1 (6 bases). The V end lost 2 bases, the J end lost 4 bases, and 8 bases lay between the germline ends. This CDR3 comprises 13 residues. Germline lookup yields CDR1 SGHRS and CDR2 YFSETQ. The CDR3 bases are TGCGCCAGCAGCTTTTCAGGGGCAGATACGCAGTATTTT. This encodes CASSFSGADTQYF.

This clone occurred a few times. The V call is TRBV6-5, the J call TRBJ1-1; possible D gene TRBD1, 5 bases. CDR3 length: 12 amino acids. Germline loops: CDR1 MNHEY, CDR2 SVGAGI. V was cut by 6 bases and J by 8 bases, with 13 bases left in between. The CDR3 region has the DNA TGTGCCAGCAGCTCGGGACTAATAGAAGCTTTCTTT. Amino acid sequence: CASSSGLIEAFF.

Here the CDR3 DNA reads TGTGCCAGCAGCTTAAGACTAGCGGGAGGGTTTAGAGATACGCAGTATTTT. Translation: CASSLRLAGGFRDTQYF. The chain couples TRBV7-2 to TRBJ2-3; 14 nucleotides line up with TRBD2. J lost 5 bases, V lost 2 bases, and 6 bases had no gene match. Germline V lookup: CDR1 SGHTA, CDR2 FQGNSA. This CDR3 has 17 residues. The whole variable domain, remainder taken from reference TRBV7-2 and TRBJ2-3, is GAGVSQSPSNKVTEKGKDVELRCDPISGHTALYWYRQSLGQGLEFLIYFQGNSAPDKSGLPSDRFSAERTGGSVSTLTIQRTQQEDSAVYLCASSLRLAGGFRDTQYFGPGTRLTVL.

The chain recombines TRBV7-9 with TRBJ2-7, with 8 bases aligning to TRBD2. J gave up 2 bases and V 1 base, and 7 bases lay outside the gene matches. CDR3 length: 16 amino acids. Germline V lookup: CDR1 SEHNR, CDR2 FQNEAQ (reference sequence). Written as DNA, the CDR3 is TGTGCCAGCAGCTTAGTTTTCGCGGGAGGAACCTACGAGCAGTACTTC. Its protein product is CASSLVFAGGTYEQYF.

This chain joins TRBV7-9 and TRBJ1-1; no clear D gene. CDR1 is SEHNR, CDR2 FQNEAQ, per germline (reference sequence). The V end was cut by 5 bases, the J end by 9 bases, with 13 bases between. The CDR3 consists of 12 residues. The CDR3 nucleotides are TGTGCCAGCAGCAGCGAGGCGGTGCAAGCTTTCTTT. Amino acids: CASSSEAVQAFF.

J is TRBJ2-7 and V is TRBV5-4; D might be TRBD1 (6 bases). Between the trimmed V and J ends, which lost 3 bases and 3 bases, there was a span of 13 bases. This CDR3 comprises 14 residues. Germline CDR1 and CDR2: SGHNT and YYREEE (reference sequence). Here the CDR3 reads CASSSDRNNYEQYF. CDR3 DNA: TGTGCCAGCAGCTCGGACAGAAATAACTACGAGCAGTACTTC.

The chain recombines TRBV25-1 with TRBJ2-1; 11 nucleotides agree with TRBD2. CDR3 length: 14 amino acids. In germline, CDR1 is MGHDK, CDR2 SYGVNS. V dropped 7 bases and J dropped 9; count of bases not matched to a gene: 8. In nucleotides, the CDR3 is TGTGCCAGCACCTTAGCGGGGGGGCGGAGTGAGCAGTTCTTC. Amino acid sequence: CASTLAGGRSEQFF.

The gene calls are TRBV11-3 and TRBJ1-5; perhaps TRBD1 as D (6 bases). V gave up 6 bases and J gave up 7 bases, with 19 bases separating them. CDR1 is SGHNT, CDR2 YENEEA, per germline. This CDR3 region has 15 residues. The DNA of the CDR3 is TGTGCCAGCAGAATATTACAGGGAAAAGGGCAGCCCCAGCATTTT. It codes for CASRILQGKGQPQHF. Together with reference TRBV11-3 and TRBJ1-5, the CDR3 gives the full variable domain: EAGVVQSPRYKIIEKKQPVAFWCNPISGHNTLYWYLQNLGQGPELLIRYENEEAVDDSQLPKDRFSAERLKGVDSTLKIQPAELGDSAVYLCASRILQGKGQPQHFGDGTRLSIL.

The chain employs TRBV7-9 and TRBJ2-1, with a weak D call TRBD1 (5 bases). The CDR3 runs to 14 residues. Germline V gives CDR1 SEHNR, CDR2 FQNEAQ (reference sequence). Trimming stripped 8 bases from V and 8 bases from J, with 19 bases between. CDR3 loop: CASGQGSSNDEQFF. CDR3 coding DNA: TGTGCCAGCGGCCAGGGCTCCTCAAACGATGAGCAGTTCTTC.

V gene TRBV9 combines with J gene TRBJ1-2, with D unresolved. The CDR3 sequence is 15 residues long. Germline-derived CDR1 and CDR2 are SGDLS and YYNGEE. The V and J ends lost 2 bases and 2 bases respectively, with 13 bases between them. The CDR3 nucleotides read TGTGCCAGCAGCGTCTTAGAGCTCGGGAACTATGGCTACACCTTC. Protein sequence: CASSVLELGNYGYTF.

The J gene is TRBJ2-7, the V gene TRBV5-6; 11 bases agree with TRBD1. Germline assignment: CDR1 SGHDT and CDR2 YYEEEE. Losses at the gene ends were 6 bases for V and 2 bases for J; bases not matched to a gene: 4. The CDR3 contains 14 residues. The CDR3 sequence: CASTGTGGTYEQYF. The CDR3 DNA reads TGTGCCAGCACGGGGACAGGGGGAACCTACGAGCAGTACTTC.

The chain joins TRBV29-1 to TRBJ1-5, with D perhaps TRBD1 (5 bases). From germline, CDR1 is SQVTM and CDR2 ANQGSEA. The germline V and J ends were trimmed by 4 bases and 6 bases, with 13 bases remaining between them. The CDR3 has 13 amino acids. The CDR3 DNA follows: TGCAGCGTTGCAGAACAGGAAAGTCAGCCCCAGCATTTT. Its protein is CSVAEQESQPQHF.

The gene calls are TRBV4-1 and TRBJ1-5; 8 bases are a match to TRBD1. V lost 0 bases and J lost 4; bases outside the gene matches: 5. CDR3 length equals 16 residues. Germline CDR1 MGHRA, CDR2 YSYEKL. CDR3 sequence: CASSQEQGAVNQPQHF. Written as DNA, the CDR3 is TGCGCCAGCAGCCAAGAGCAGGGGGCAGTTAATCAGCCCCAGCATTTT.

To note about this clone: The junction shows a germline mismatch at one end, possibly a read error. V is TRBV7-7 and J is TRBJ2-1; D remains ambiguous. The CDR3 loop spans 13 amino acids. Germline CDR1 and CDR2: SSHAT and FNYEAQ (reference sequence). In DNA form, the CDR3 reads TGTGCTAGCAGCTTAGGTCCGGGTCAGGAGCAGTTCTTC. Translated, it gives CASSLGPGQEQFF.

This chain's CDR3 is CASSPSSGIYNEQFF. The CDR3 bases are TGTGCCAGCAGCCCTTCTAGCGGGATCTACAATGAGCAGTTCTTC. The chain links TRBV9 to TRBJ2-1; 9 bases agree with TRBD2. The germline CDR1 and CDR2 sequences are SGDLS and YYNGEE. CDR3 length equals 15 residues. The junction had 5 bases not matched to a gene; V was cut back by 4 bases and J by 3 bases.

The chain is built from TRBV7-3 and TRBJ2-1; the D gene is possibly TRBD2 (5 bases). V gave up 2 bases and J gave up 7 bases, with 12 bases separating them. This CDR3 region has 14 residues. CDR1 is SGHTA and CDR2 is FQGTGA in the germline V gene. The CDR3 DNA sequence: TGTGCCAGCAGCTTAGGTCTAGCAGCTAATGAGCAGTTCTTC. As protein: CASSLGLAANEQFF.

The chain joins TRBV4-1 to TRBJ1-1, with a weak D call TRBD1 (5 bases). The germline CDR1 and CDR2 sequences are MGHRA and YSYEKL. Trimming took off 0 bases at V and 2 bases at J, with 10 bases between the two ends. The CDR3 spans 15 residues. CDR3 sequence reads: CASSQEGGDNTEAFF. In nucleotides, the CDR3 is TGCGCCAGCAGCCAAGAGGGGGGTGACAACACTGAAGCTTTCTTT.